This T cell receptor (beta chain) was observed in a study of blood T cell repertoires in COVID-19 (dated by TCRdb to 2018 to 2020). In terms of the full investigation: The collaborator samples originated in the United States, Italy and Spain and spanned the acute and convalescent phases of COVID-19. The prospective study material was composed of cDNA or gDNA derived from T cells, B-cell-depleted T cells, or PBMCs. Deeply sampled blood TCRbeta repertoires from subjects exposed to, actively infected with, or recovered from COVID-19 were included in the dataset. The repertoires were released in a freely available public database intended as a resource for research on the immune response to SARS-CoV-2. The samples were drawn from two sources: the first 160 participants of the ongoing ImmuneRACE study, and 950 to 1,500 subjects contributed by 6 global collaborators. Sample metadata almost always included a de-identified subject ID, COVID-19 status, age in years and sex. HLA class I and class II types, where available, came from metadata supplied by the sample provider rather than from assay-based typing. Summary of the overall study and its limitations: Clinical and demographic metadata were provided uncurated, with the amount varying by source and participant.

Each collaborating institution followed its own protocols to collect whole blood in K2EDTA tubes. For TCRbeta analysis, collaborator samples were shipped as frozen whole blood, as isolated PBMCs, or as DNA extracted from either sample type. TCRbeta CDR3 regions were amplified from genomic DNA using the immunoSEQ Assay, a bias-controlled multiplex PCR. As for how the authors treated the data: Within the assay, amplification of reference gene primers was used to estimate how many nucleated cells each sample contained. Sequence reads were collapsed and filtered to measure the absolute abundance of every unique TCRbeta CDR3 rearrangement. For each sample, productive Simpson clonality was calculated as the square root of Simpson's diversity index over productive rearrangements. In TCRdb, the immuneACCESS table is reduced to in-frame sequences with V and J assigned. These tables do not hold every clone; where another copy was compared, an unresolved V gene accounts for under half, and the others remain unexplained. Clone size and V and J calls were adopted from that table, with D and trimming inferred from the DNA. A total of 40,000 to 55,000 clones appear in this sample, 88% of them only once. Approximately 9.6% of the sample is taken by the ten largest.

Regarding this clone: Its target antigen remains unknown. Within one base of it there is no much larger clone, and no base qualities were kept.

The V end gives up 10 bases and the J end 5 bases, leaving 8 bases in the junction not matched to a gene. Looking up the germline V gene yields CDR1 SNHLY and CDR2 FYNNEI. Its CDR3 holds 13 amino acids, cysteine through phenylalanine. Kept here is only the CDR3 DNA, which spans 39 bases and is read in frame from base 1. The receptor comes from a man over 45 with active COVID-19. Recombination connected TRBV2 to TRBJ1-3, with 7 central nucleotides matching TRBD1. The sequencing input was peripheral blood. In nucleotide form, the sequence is TGTGCCATTTTAAGACAGGGCAGAAACACCATATATTTT. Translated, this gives CAILRQGRNTIYF.